This TCR beta chain originates from a study of a mutant IDH1 vaccine in newly diagnosed glioma. This clone showed up just a few times. Its target is not known. TCRdb's copy holds only in-frame clones and misses some; the assay was immunoSEQ multiplex PCR. The sample contains about 54,000 clones, 80% to 85% of which appear only once. The time point: week 35, safety follow-up. In the vaccine, a single dose held 300 ug of the mutant IDH1 20-mer peptide, along with topical imiquimod. Per germline, CDR1 MRHNA and CDR2 SNTAGT. The germline V and J ends were trimmed by 3 bases and 8 bases, with 11 bases remaining between them. This CDR3 has 13 residues.

This sequence originates from a woman between 18 and 29 years old with glioma. Specimen: PBMCs, collected from a glioma patient whose treatment included an IDH1 peptide vaccine. This chain joins TRBV6-4 and TRBJ2-1; the D is unclear. CDR3 in DNA: TGTGCCAGCAGTGAAGGACCCGAGGATGAGCAGTTCTTC. This translates into CASSEGPEDEQFF.